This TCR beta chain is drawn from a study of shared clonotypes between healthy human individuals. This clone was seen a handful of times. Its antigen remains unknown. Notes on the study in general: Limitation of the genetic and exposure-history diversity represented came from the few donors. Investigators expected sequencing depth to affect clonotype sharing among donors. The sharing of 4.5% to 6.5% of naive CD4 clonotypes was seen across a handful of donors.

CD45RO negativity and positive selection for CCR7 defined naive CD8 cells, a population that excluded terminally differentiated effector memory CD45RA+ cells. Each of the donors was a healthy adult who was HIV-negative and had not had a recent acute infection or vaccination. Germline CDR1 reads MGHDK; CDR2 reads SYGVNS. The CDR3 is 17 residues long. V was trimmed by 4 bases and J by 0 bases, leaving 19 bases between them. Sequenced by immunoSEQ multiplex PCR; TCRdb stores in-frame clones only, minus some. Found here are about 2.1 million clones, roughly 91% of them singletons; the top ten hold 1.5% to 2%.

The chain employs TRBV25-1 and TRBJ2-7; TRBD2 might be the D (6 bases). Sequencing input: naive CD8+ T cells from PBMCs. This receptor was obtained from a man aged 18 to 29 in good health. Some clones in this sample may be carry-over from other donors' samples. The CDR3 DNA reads TGTGCCAGCAGTGGCAGGTACGGGGAGGAGAGCTCCTACGAGCAGTACTTC. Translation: CASSGRYGEESSYEQYF.